Shown below are 10 T cell receptor beta chains from a single sample sequenced in a study of cytomegalovirus exposure and HLA in healthy donors (dated by TCRdb to about 2017). The receptor library was made with the immunoSEQ multiplex PCR assay. For the multiplex PCR, a mixture combining 60 forward primers for TCR Vbeta segments and 13 reverse primers for TCR Jbeta segments was used. The table was pulled from immuneACCESS by TCRdb, which kept in-frame rearrangements only. Such tables lose some clones; where checked, under half of the loss comes from unresolved V genes, and the rest has no known cause. This sample is represented by roughly 100,000 clones; around three quarters of them were singletons. In total, the top ten clones hold about 5.4% of the sample. The sequenced sample was PBMCs. The receptors shown here come from a young woman in good health and CMV-seropositive.

J is TRBJ2-5 and V is TRBV7-9; D is unresolved. The CDR3 has 14 amino acids. The V gene lost 0 bases and the J gene lost 1 base, with 6 bases spanning the gap. Germline V gene sequence: CDR1 SEHNR, CDR2 FQNEAQ (reference sequence). The CDR3 DNA sequence: TGTGCCAGCAGCTTAGCGTTAATCCAAGAGACCCAGTACTTC. It encodes CASSLALIQETQYF.

The gene calls are TRBV30 and TRBJ1-1; TRBD1 matches at 7 bases. This CDR3 has 16 residues. J was trimmed by 1 base and V by 3 bases; bases with no gene match: 11. Germline V gene sequence: CDR1 GTSNPN, CDR2 SVGIG (reference sequence). CDR3 nucleotides: TGTGCCTGGAGCGGAAGGGGGCGGAAAGGGAACACTGAAGCTTTCTTT. This gives the protein CAWSGRGRKGNTEAFF. The whole variable domain, remainder taken from reference TRBV30 and TRBJ1-1, is SQTIHQWPATLVQPVGSPLSLECTVEGTSNPNLYWYRQAAGRGLQLLFYSVGIGQISSEVPQNLSASRPQDRQFILSSKKLLLSDSGFYLCAWSGRGRKGNTEAFFGQGTRLTVV.

The V call is TRBV19, the J call TRBJ2-2, with 12 bases aligning to TRBD2. CDR1 LNHDA and CDR2 SQIVND come from the germline V gene (reference sequence). The V and J ends lost 0 bases and 10 bases, in that order; junction bases with no gene match: 12. This CDR3 is built from 18 residues. As DNA, the CDR3 is TGTGCCAGTAGTATAGAGACTAGCGGGAGACCCCCCCGAGCGGAGCTGTTTTTT. Protein product: CASSIETSGRPPRAELFF.

The gene calls are TRBV11-2 and TRBJ1-1, with D perhaps matching TRBD1 (5 bases). From germline, CDR1 is SGHAT and CDR2 FQNNGV. The CDR3 contains 15 residues. V was trimmed by 3 bases and J by 0 bases, leaving 11 bases between them. As DNA, the CDR3 is TGTGCCAGCAGCTTGAGACAGTACATGAACACTGAAGCTTTCTTT. This codes for CASSLRQYMNTEAFF.

The CDR3 loop is CASSHLRDRGYGYTF. DNA for the CDR3: TGTGCCAGCTCACACTTACGGGACAGGGGTTATGGCTACACCTTC. The chain has TRBV18 and TRBJ1-2; 10 bases map to TRBD1. Germline trimming cut 4 bases from V and 5 bases from J; bases unmatched to any gene: 7. CDR1 and CDR2 (germline): KGHSH, LQKENI. The CDR3 totals 15 residues.

The rearrangement joins TRBV5-1 to TRBJ2-2, with TRBD1 matching over 9 bases. Germline V gene data show CDR1 as SGHRS and CDR2 as YFSETQ. The CDR3 length is 14 residues. V lost 4 bases and J lost 6; bases outside the gene matches: 4. The CDR3 loop reads CASSRDREAGELFF. The CDR3 nucleotides read TGCGCCAGCAGCCGGGACAGGGAGGCCGGGGAGCTGTTTTTT.

The CDR3 here is CASSLVQGPYEQYF. The DNA of the CDR3 is TGTGCCAGCAGCTTAGTGCAGGGGCCCTACGAGCAGTACTTC. The chain couples TRBV7-9 to TRBJ2-7; D might be TRBD1 (6 bases). The CDR3 runs 14 residues. The V end was cut by 1 base, the J end by 2 bases, with 9 bases between. Germline assignment: CDR1 SEHNR and CDR2 FQNEAQ (reference sequence). Combining the CDR3 with reference TRBV7-9 and TRBJ2-7 gives the whole variable domain DTGVSQNPRHKITKRGQNVTFRCDPISEHNRLYWYRQTLGQGPEFLTYFQNEAQLEKSRLLSDRFSAERPKGSFSTLEIQRTEQGDSAMYLCASSLVQGPYEQYFGPGTRLTVT.

For the CDR3, the DNA is TGTGCCAGCAGCCCGCTTTGGACAGGGATGAACACTGAAGCTTTCTTT. Residues: CASSPLWTGMNTEAFF. The V and J genes are TRBV5-8 and TRBJ1-1, with 8 bases lining up with TRBD1. CDR1 and CDR2 from the germline V gene are SGHTS and YDEGEE. This CDR3 has 16 residues. V lost 4 bases and J lost 0; bases outside the gene matches: 8.

V usage is TRBV4-1 and J usage is TRBJ2-1; 14 bases agree with TRBD2. Losses at the gene ends were 3 bases for V and 2 bases for J; bases not matched to a gene: 3. Germline V gene lookup returns CDR1 MGHRA and CDR2 YSYEKL. The CDR3 has 17 amino acids. CDR3 bases: TGCGCCAGCAGCCATAAGACTAGCGGGAGGGCCTACAATGAGCAGTTCTTC. This sequence encodes CASSHKTSGRAYNEQFF.

V usage is TRBV28 and J usage is TRBJ2-1; 11 nucleotides match TRBD1. Per germline, CDR1 MDHEN and CDR2 SYDVKM. This CDR3 region has 15 residues. The trim removed 6 bases at V and 2 bases at J, leaving 3 bases unmatched. CDR3 residues: CASRWGQGAYNEQFF. The CDR3 nucleotides are TGTGCCAGCAGGTGGGGACAGGGGGCCTACAATGAGCAGTTCTTC.